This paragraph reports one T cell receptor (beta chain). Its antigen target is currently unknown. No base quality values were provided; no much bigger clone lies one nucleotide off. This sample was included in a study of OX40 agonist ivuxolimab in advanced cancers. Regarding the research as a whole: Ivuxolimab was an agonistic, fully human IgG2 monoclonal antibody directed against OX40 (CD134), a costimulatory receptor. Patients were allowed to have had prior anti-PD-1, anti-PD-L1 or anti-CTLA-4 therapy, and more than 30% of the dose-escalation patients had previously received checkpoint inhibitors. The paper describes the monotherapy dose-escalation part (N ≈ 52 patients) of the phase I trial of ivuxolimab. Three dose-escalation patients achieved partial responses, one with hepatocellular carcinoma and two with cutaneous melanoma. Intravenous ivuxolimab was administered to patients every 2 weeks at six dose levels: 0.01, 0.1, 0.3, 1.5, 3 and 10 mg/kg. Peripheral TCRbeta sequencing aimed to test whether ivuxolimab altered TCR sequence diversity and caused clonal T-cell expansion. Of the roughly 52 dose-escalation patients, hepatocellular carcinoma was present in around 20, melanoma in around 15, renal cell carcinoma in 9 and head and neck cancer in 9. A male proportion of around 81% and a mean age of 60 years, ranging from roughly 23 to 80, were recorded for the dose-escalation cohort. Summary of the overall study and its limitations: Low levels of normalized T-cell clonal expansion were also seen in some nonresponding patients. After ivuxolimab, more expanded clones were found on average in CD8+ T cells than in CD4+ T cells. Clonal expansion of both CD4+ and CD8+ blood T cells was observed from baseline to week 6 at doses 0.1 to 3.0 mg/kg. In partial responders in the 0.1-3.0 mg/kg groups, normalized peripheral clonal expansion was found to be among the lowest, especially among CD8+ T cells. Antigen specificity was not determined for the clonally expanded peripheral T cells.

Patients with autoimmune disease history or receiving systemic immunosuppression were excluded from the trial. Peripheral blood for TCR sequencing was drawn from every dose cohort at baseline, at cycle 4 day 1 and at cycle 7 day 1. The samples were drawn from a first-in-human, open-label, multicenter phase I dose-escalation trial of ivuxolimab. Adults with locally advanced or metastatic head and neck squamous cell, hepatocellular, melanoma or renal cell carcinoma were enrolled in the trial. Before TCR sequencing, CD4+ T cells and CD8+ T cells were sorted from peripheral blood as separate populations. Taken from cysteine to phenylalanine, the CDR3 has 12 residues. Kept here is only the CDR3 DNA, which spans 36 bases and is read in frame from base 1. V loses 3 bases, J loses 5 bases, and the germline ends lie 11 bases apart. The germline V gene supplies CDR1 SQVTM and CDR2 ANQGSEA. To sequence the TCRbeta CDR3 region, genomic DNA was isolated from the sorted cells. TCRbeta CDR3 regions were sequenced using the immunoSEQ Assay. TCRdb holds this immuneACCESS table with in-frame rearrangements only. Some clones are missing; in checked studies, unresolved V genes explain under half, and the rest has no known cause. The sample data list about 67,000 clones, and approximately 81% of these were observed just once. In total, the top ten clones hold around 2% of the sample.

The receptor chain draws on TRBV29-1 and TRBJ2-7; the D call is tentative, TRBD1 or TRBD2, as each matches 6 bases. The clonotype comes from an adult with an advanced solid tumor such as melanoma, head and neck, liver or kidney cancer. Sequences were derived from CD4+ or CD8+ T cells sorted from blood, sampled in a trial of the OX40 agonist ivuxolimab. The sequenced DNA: TGCAGCGTTGAGGCAGGGGAGGACGAGCAGTACTTC. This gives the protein CSVEAGEDEQYF.